The source of this T cell receptor (beta chain) is a study of shared clonotypes between healthy human individuals. Only in-frame clones appear in the TCRdb table, and some are missing; sequencing was by immunoSEQ multiplex PCR. The sample consists of fewer than 650,000 clones, 76% of them appearing once. This receptor was obtained from a woman between 40 and 55 years old in good health. Some clones in this sample may be carry-over from other donors' samples. Source material: PBMCs.

The CDR3 reads CASSLDRTGIYGYTF. The CDR3 DNA follows: TGCGCCAGCAGCTTGGATAGGACAGGGATATATGGCTACACCTTC. The V and J genes are TRBV5-1 and TRBJ1-2; 8 nucleotides align to TRBD1. Germline V lookup: CDR1 SGHRS, CDR2 YFSETQ. The trim removed 0 bases at V and 5 bases at J, leaving 6 bases unmatched. The CDR3 has 15 residues.